Each of the 14 T cell receptor beta chains below was sequenced from the same sample in a study of T cells after yellow fever vaccination. Via MiXCR, TCRdb re-called the 5' RACE reads, giving one row per CDR3 protein. The repertoire includes 340,000 or so distinct CDR3 sequences, about an eighth of them detected once, and more than 3% sits in the top ten. The sequencing here drew on CD4+ T cells sorted from PBMCs, taken 15 days after the yellow fever booster vaccination. The receptors come from a man between 18 and 35 years old who received the YFV17D yellow fever vaccine.

This clonotype was picked up a small number of times. The rearrangement joins TRBV7-2 to TRBJ2-5; TRBD2 is a possible D gene (6 bases). Looked up from germline, CDR1 is SGHTA and CDR2 is FQGNSA. Trimming took off 5 bases at V and 2 bases at J, with 15 bases between the two ends. The length of the CDR3 is 15 residues. CDR3 region: CASSPKTRWQETQYF. The DNA for the CDR3 is TGTGCCAGCAGCCCCAAGACTAGATGGCAAGAGACCCAGTACTTC.

This clonotype was observed a handful of times. The J gene is TRBJ1-2, the V gene TRBV29-1; TRBD1 aligns across 8 bases. This CDR3 spans 12 amino acids. Trimming cost V 2 bases and J 6 bases; bases outside gene matches: 2. CDR1 is SQVTM and CDR2 is ANQGSEA in the germline V gene. The CDR3 is CSVETGGHGYTF. The CDR3 DNA reads TGCAGCGTTGAAACAGGGGGGCATGGCTACACCTTC.

The chain links TRBV6-4 to TRBJ2-6; D unresolved. CDR3 length: 14 residues. The V gene lost 6 bases and the J gene lost 0 bases, with 6 bases spanning the gap. The germline gives CDR1 MRHNA, CDR2 SNTAGT. The CDR3 here is CASRDDSGANVLTF. The CDR3 DNA reads as TGTGCCAGCAGAGACGACTCTGGGGCCAACGTCCTGACTTTC.

This clonotype was found once. The chain joins TRBV2 to TRBJ2-5; 8 bases align to TRBD1. Germline V gene data show CDR1 as SNHLY and CDR2 as FYNNEI. V shed 11 bases, J shed 1 base, and the junction held 3 bases outside the gene matches. The CDR3 has 12 residues. CDR3 sequence reads: CAGGTGQETQYF. The CDR3 coding sequence is TGTGCCGGGGGGACAGGCCAAGAGACCCAGTACTTC.

The table lists this clonotype with a few counts. The chain employs TRBV5-1 and TRBJ2-5; TRBD1 matches 11 bases. V shed 2 bases, J shed 5 bases, and the junction held 8 bases outside the gene matches. This CDR3 is built from 16 residues. CDR1 and CDR2 from the germline V gene are SGHRS and YFSETQ. CDR3 nucleotide sequence: TGCGCCAGCAGCTTCGCGGGACAGGGGGTGGTGGAGACCCAGTACTTC. It encodes CASSFAGQGVVETQYF.

This clonotype was seen at least ten times. V is TRBV23-1 and J is TRBJ1-2; D is undetermined. TRBV23-1 is marked as an open reading frame, function uncertain. The CDR3 runs to 16 residues. Trimming shortened V by 1 base and J by 4 bases, and 16 bases separated the two germline ends. CDR3 loop: CASSQYGLLLSYGYTF. CDR3 nucleotides: TGCGCCAGCAGTCAATACGGACTGCTACTTTCCTATGGCTACACCTTC.

The chain is built from TRBV4-3 and TRBJ1-4; D may be TRBD1 (5 bases). Deletions cut 0 bases from V and 10 bases from J, with 12 bases between. Germline V CDR1 and CDR2: LGHNA, YSLEER. The CDR3 runs 14 residues. The CDR3: CASSQDSREGKLFF. The CDR3 bases are TGCGCCAGCAGCCAAGACTCCAGGGAAGGAAAACTGTTTTTT.

This clonotype has just a few counts. The V and J genes are TRBV20-1 and TRBJ2-1, with TRBD2 identical over 15 bases. This CDR3 spans 16 amino acids. Germline values: CDR1 DFQATT, CDR2 SNEGSKA (reference sequence). J gave up 9 bases and V 5 bases, and 11 bases lay outside the gene matches. The CDR3 coding sequence is TGCAGTGCTCGTCCTCGGACTAGCGGGGGGGCGGGTGAGCAGTTCTTC. Translating gives CSARPRTSGGAGEQFF.

The rearrangement joins TRBV19 to TRBJ2-3, with 10 bases that match TRBD2. The CDR3 has 17 residues. CDR1 LNHDA and CDR2 SQIVND come from the germline V gene (reference sequence). Unmatched junction bases numbered 9, after V lost 5 bases and J lost 1 base. CDR3 sequence reads: CASSAFLLAGGTDTQYF. CDR3 DNA sequence: TGTGCCAGTAGTGCTTTTCTCCTAGCGGGGGGCACAGATACGCAGTATTTT.

The sample holds a few counts of this clonotype. The V and J genes are TRBV5-4 and TRBJ2-3; D not certain. Trimming cost V 0 bases and J 2 bases, with 7 bases left between them. Germline V lookup: CDR1 SGHNT, CDR2 YYREEE (reference sequence). This CDR3 region has 14 residues. The CDR3 here is CASSLDQNTDTQYF. DNA of the CDR3: TGTGCCAGCAGCTTGGACCAGAACACAGATACGCAGTATTTT. The whole variable domain, filled in from reference TRBV5-4 and TRBJ2-3, reads ETGVTQSPTHLIKTRGQQVTLRCSSQSGHNTVSWYQQALGQGPQFIFQYYREEENGRGNFPPRFSGLQFPNYSSELNVNALELDDSALYLCASSLDQNTDTQYFGPGTRLTVL.

This clonotype was seen repeatedly, ten times or more. This sequence joins TRBV4-2 and TRBJ2-1; tentatively, D is TRBD2 (6 bases). This CDR3 contains 16 residues. Germline assignment: CDR1 LGHNA and CDR2 YNFKEQ. V was cut by 0 bases and J by 4 bases, with 13 bases left in between. DNA of the CDR3: TGTGCCAGCAGCCAAGATGTGGGGGAGGCTTACAATGAGCAGTTCTTC. Translated, it gives CASSQDVGEAYNEQFF.

This clonotype was recorded at least ten times. V usage is TRBV7-8 and J usage is TRBJ1-3; D not certain. The CDR3 spans 16 residues. The germline V gene has CDR1 SGHVS and CDR2 FQNEAQ. Trimming left V 5 bases short and J 2 bases short, with 16 bases between. The CDR3 here is CASSSGVGRTGNTIYF. The CDR3 DNA is TGTGCCAGCAGCAGCGGCGTGGGCCGAACTGGAAACACCATATATTTT.

In the case of this clonotype: Germline and junction disagree at one end, which may indicate a read error. The rearrangement links TRBV6-5 to TRBJ2-1; TRBD2 is a possible D gene (7 bases). The CDR3 length is 14 residues. The germline V gene has CDR1 MNHEY and CDR2 SVGAGI. Written as DNA, the CDR3 is TGTGCCAGCAGTTACTCGAAGTTCGGGGGGCCCAGAGTCTTC. It codes for CASSYSKFGGPRVF.

This clonotype was recorded a few times. The chain uses TRBV5-6 and TRBJ2-5, with D possibly being TRBD1 (6 bases). There are 15 residues in the CDR3. V was clipped by 4 bases and J by 3 bases, with 16 bases between them. The V gene's germline CDR1 is SGHDT and CDR2 YYEEEE. The chain's CDR3 is CASSTTYAGEETQYF. The CDR3 DNA is TGTGCCAGCAGCACTACCTATGCAGGGGAAGAGACCCAGTACTTC.